This is a list of T cell receptor beta chains from one sample in a study of radiotherapy plus CTLA-4 blockade in lung cancer. Libraries were prepared by immunoSEQ multiplex PCR; TCRdb keeps only in-frame clonotypes and omits some of them. The sample has around 26,000 clones, about 71% seen once; the top ten hold approximately 3%. The material sequenced was peripheral blood, taken from a patient treated with radiotherapy plus ipilimumab. Receptors originate from a human donor with non-small cell lung cancer whose response to radiotherapy plus ipilimumab could not be evaluated. The CDR3 runs from the conserved cysteine through the conserved F or W. The D gene is left open where the match is weak. Clone sizes are given selectively: once, few, many, or a class where the clone is expanded.

TRBD2	TRBV10-2	once	TRBJ2-2	CASSSSGGATGELFF
TRBD2	TRBV5-8	-	TRBJ2-1	CASSFSGTPYNEQFF
-	TRBV7-9	-	TRBJ2-1	CASSSRGSEREEQFF
TRBD1	TRBV25-1	-	TRBJ2-5	CASSGGQGIAETQYF
TRBD2	TRBV9	-	TRBJ2-5	CASSGGGGLQETQYF
TRBD1	TRBV2	-	TRBJ1-4	CASRWGQGTEKLFF
TRBD1	TRBV6-6	few	TRBJ2-2	CASTGQGVAGELFF
-	TRBV5-1	-	TRBJ2-1	CASSKIQGDPYNEQFF
-	TRBV7-2	-	TRBJ1-5	CASSLEGEVFSHQPQHF
TRBD1	TRBV19	-	TRBJ1-4	CASSITGVDEKLFF
TRBD1	TRBV5-4	-	TRBJ2-2	CASSGQGLNTGELFF
-	TRBV11-2	once	TRBJ2-1	CASSQATSLSLLGEQFF
TRBD1	TRBV27	-	TRBJ1-2	CASSLFRGQGHGYTF
-	TRBV18	once	TRBJ2-7	CASPPLFPSYEQYF
TRBD1	TRBV7-9	-	TRBJ1-1	CASSSTGGRAFF
-	TRBV9	-	TRBJ2-3	CASSPAKLVVPGTDTQYF
TRBD1	TRBV25-1	-	TRBJ2-2	CASSIPTGQGSTGELFF
-	TRBV6-5	-	TRBJ2-7	CASSRDSVSYEQYF
-	TRBV5-1	-	TRBJ2-3	CASRPATGDTQYF
-	TRBV5-1	-	TRBJ2-5	CASSLIRGQETQYF
TRBD1	TRBV9	-	TRBJ1-5	CASSVTGAGNQPQHF
-	TRBV21-1	few	TRBJ1-5	CASSKLGRSGNQPQHF
-	TRBV28	-	TRBJ1-1	CASSLQENTEAFF
-	TRBV4-2	few	TRBJ2-6	CASSQERSGANVLTF
-	TRBV2	-	TRBJ1-4	CASSYNEKLFF
-	TRBV6-5	few	TRBJ1-1	CATRWRDSEAFF
TRBD2	TRBV25-1	-	TRBJ2-2	CASSEPEGRGNTGELFF
TRBD1	TRBV6-5	-	TRBJ1-2	CASSGTGLYGYTF
-	TRBV7-8	-	TRBJ1-1	CASSLDRNTEAFF
-	TRBV7-4	-	TRBJ1-2	CASSNLTARKTYGYTF
-	TRBV6-4	-	TRBJ1-2	CASSDSIAGYGYTF
TRBD2	TRBV27	-	TRBJ2-1	CASSFLGPKRGGSRDNEQFF
-	TRBV6-5	once	TRBJ2-7	CASKEALQTYEQYF
-	TRBV7-9	-	TRBJ2-5	CASRVRGLLGQETQYF
-	TRBV11-3	once	TRBJ2-4	CASSPDRPAKNIQYF
TRBD2	TRBV2	-	TRBJ2-5	CASSRTSGQETQYF
-	TRBV11-3	few	TRBJ1-1	CASSLTSNTEAFF
TRBD2	TRBV2	-	TRBJ2-7	CASMYQRDAYEQYF
TRBD2	TRBV5-6	-	TRBJ2-7	CASSPRGILAGGEQYF
TRBD1	TRBV7-2	few	TRBJ1-3	CASSLATGLSGNTIYF
TRBD1	TRBV5-1	-	TRBJ2-7	CASSWGQGAREQYF
TRBD2	TRBV9	-	TRBJ2-3	CASSVAATSGGTDTQYF
TRBD2	TRBV7-8	once	TRBJ2-7	CASSAQLAGFSYEQYF
-	TRBV5-1	-	TRBJ2-5	CASSPDMETQYF
TRBD1	TRBV12-5	few	TRBJ1-2	CASGLAKGGQEIYGYTF
TRBD1	TRBV28	-	TRBJ2-7	CASSLRGGQGAKQYF
TRBD1	TRBV5-1	few	TRBJ2-6	CASSPSGGGYVLTF
-	TRBV29-1	-	TRBJ1-1	CSVGWASNTEAFF
-	TRBV29-1	-	TRBJ1-1	CSGLTGNTEAFF
TRBD2	TRBV11-2	-	TRBJ2-5	CASSIVRTSGSTPQYF
TRBD2	TRBV5-1	few	TRBJ2-5	CASSLGTSGPQQEYF